These 20 T cell receptor beta chains were all obtained from the same sample, sequenced in a study of CD8 T cells in ankylosing spondylitis. Study observations and caveats: A TCR beta motif of 7 to 9 highly homologous variants seemed to mark ankylosing spondylitis blood.

TCRdb analysed the 5' RACE reads with MiXCR anew, one entry per CDR3 protein. The table has about 220,000 distinct CDR3 sequences, about 17% seen once. Antigens of these TCRs are unknown. Sequenced input: blood, either unsorted or a sorted T cell fraction (not recorded which). The receptors derive from a male donor with ankylosing spondylitis.

The CDR3 protein is CASSSDSSLSGANVLTF. The CDR3 DNA follows: TGTGCCAGCAGCTCGGACAGTTCCCTCTCTGGGGCCAACGTCCTGACTTTC. The rearrangement links TRBV13 to TRBJ2-6; D possibly corresponds to TRBD1 (6 bases). The germline gives CDR1 PRHDT, CDR2 FYEKMQ (reference sequence). The V and J ends lost 4 bases and 0 bases respectively, with 13 bases between them. The CDR3 spans 17 residues.

The CDR3 bases are TGTGCCAGCAGCTCTAGCGGGGGGGCCTACGAGCAGTACTTC. It specifies CASSSSGGAYEQYF. The chain carries TRBV11-2 and TRBJ2-7; 12 bases align to TRBD2. Germline trimming cut 4 bases from V and 2 bases from J; bases unmatched to any gene: 0. The CDR3 runs 14 residues. The germline CDR1 and CDR2 sequences are SGHAT and FQNNGV. Supplemented by reference TRBV11-2 and TRBJ2-7, the full variable domain reads EAGVAQSPRYKIIEKRQSVAFWCNPISGHATLYWYQQILGQGPKLLIQFQNNGVVDDSQLPKDRFSAERLKGVDSTLKIQPAKLEDSAVYLCASSSSGGAYEQYFGPGTRLTVT.

The chain joins TRBV12-3 or TRBV12-4 to TRBJ1-2; 7 bases are shared with TRBD1. With V trimmed by 1 base and J by 4 bases, 0 bases remained unmatched. This CDR3 has 13 amino acids. The CDR3 loop reads CASSLGDSYGYTF. Written as DNA, the CDR3 is TGTGCCAGCAGTTTAGGGGACAGCTATGGCTACACCTTC.

The V call is TRBV7-8, the J call TRBJ2-4, with 13 bases fitting TRBD2. The V gene end was trimmed by 5 bases and the J gene end by 1 base; junction bases not matched to a gene: 11. This CDR3 region has 19 residues. Germline V gene data show CDR1 as SGHVS and CDR2 as FQNEAQ. The CDR3 is CASSIGLAGAGWAKNIQYF. The CDR3 region has the DNA TGTGCCAGCAGCATCGGACTAGCGGGAGCGGGGTGGGCCAAAAACATTCAGTACTTC.

The chain carries TRBV4-3 and TRBJ2-7, with 8 bases that match TRBD2. CDR3 size: 15 residues. Looked up from germline, CDR1 is LGHNA and CDR2 is YSLEER. After removal of 1 base from V and 7 bases from J, the junction contained 9 bases not matched to a gene. The CDR3 here is CASSQGTSGPGEQYF. CDR3 in DNA: TGCGCCAGCAGCCAAGGTACTAGCGGCCCTGGGGAGCAGTACTTC.

This clonotype was detected a few times. V is TRBV4-1 and J is TRBJ2-5; 7 bases are a match to TRBD2. The CDR3 has 13 amino acids. Germline V gene data show CDR1 as MGHRA and CDR2 as YSYEKL. V lost 0 bases to trimming and J lost 7 bases; unmatched junction nucleotides: 2. The CDR3 nucleotides are TGCGCCAGCAGCCAAGATTGGGGGGGGACCCAGTACTTC. It is translated as CASSQDWGGTQYF.

This chain uses TRBV7-3 with TRBJ2-3, with D maybe TRBD1 (6 bases). The CDR3 length is 16 residues. CDR1 and CDR2 (germline): SGHTA, FQGTGA. V dropped 6 bases and J dropped 6 bases, with 22 bases sitting between them. CDR3 bases: TGTGCCAGCAGTCCCGAAGGGGTGGGGGCTCGGGATACGCAGTATTTT. Its protein is CASSPEGVGARDTQYF.

The chain links TRBV4-1 to TRBJ2-2; TRBD1 might be the D (5 bases). With 2 bases removed from V and 6 bases from J, the gap between germline ends came to 7 bases. The length of the CDR3 is 13 residues. CDR1 MGHRA and CDR2 YSYEKL come from the germline V gene. The CDR3 bases are TGCGCCAGCAGCCAACAGGGTGCCGGGGAGCTGTTTTTT. It codes for CASSQQGAGELFF.

The chain carries TRBV20-1 and TRBJ2-7; weak D call: TRBD1 (6 bases). Per germline, CDR1 DFQATT and CDR2 SNEGSKA (reference sequence). The CDR3 contains 13 residues. Trimming shortened V by 6 bases and J by 2 bases, and 14 bases separated the two germline ends. The chain's CDR3 is CSAPTGTPYEQYF. The CDR3 coding sequence is TGCAGTGCGCCAACAGGGACGCCCTACGAGCAGTACTTC.

A few counts support this clonotype. In nucleotides, the CDR3 is TGTGCCAGCAGCTTAGGAGTTGGGAGCTATGGCTACACCTTC. It specifies CASSLGVGSYGYTF. This chain uses TRBV7-9 with TRBJ1-2; D gene ambiguous. Trimming stripped 1 base from V and 4 bases from J, with 10 bases between. The CDR3 length is 14 residues. Germline V gene data show CDR1 as SEHNR and CDR2 as FQNEAQ (reference sequence).

This clonotype was seen a few times. V usage is TRBV4-2 and J usage is TRBJ2-7; 9 bases are a match to TRBD1. CDR3 length: 17 residues. Germline assignment: CDR1 LGHNA and CDR2 YNFKEQ. The junction had 6 bases not matched to a gene; V was cut back by 0 bases and J by 0 bases. CDR3 coding DNA: TGTGCCAGCAGCCAAGACCTTATGACAGGGGGCTCCTACGAGCAGTACTTC. Encoded protein: CASSQDLMTGGSYEQYF.

This clonotype appeared many times. V usage is TRBV12-3 or TRBV12-4 and J usage is TRBJ1-1; D gene uncertain. Between the trimmed V and J ends, which lost 1 base and 0 bases, there was a span of 9 bases. This CDR3 comprises 15 residues. The CDR3 DNA sequence: TGTGCCAGCAGTTTAGTCTTAGGGATGAACACTGAAGCTTTCTTT. It is translated as CASSLVLGMNTEAFF.

The rearrangement joins TRBV28 to TRBJ2-2; D gene uncertain. V was clipped by 3 bases and J by 7 bases, with 9 bases between them. The CDR3 spans 13 residues. Looked up from germline, CDR1 is MDHEN and CDR2 is SYDVKM. CDR3 coding DNA: TGTGCCAGCAGTTTTTTAGGTGTCGGGGAGCTGTTTTTT. This translates into CASSFLGVGELFF.

This rearrangement joins TRBV12-3 or TRBV12-4 to TRBJ2-1; 9 bases line up with TRBD2. V dropped 7 bases and J dropped 4; count of bases not matched to a gene: 14. This CDR3 spans 17 amino acids. The CDR3 spells CASKPRGAGGAYNEQFF. The CDR3 nucleotides read TGTGCCAGCAAACCTCGGGGGGCGGGAGGGGCGTACAATGAGCAGTTCTTC.

This clonotype was seen a handful of times. The chain is built from TRBV7-9 and TRBJ2-6; D uncertain. Germline V lookup: CDR1 SEHNR, CDR2 FQNEAQ (reference sequence). This CDR3 is built from 13 residues. The germline V and J ends were trimmed by 6 bases and 2 bases, with 5 bases remaining between them. The DNA for the CDR3 is TGTGCCAGCAGTTATCCTGGGGCCAACGTCCTGACTTTC. It codes for CASSYPGANVLTF.

The gene calls are TRBV5-1 and TRBJ2-7, with D tentatively TRBD1 (6 bases). V dropped 4 bases and J dropped 6 bases, with 14 bases sitting between them. In germline, CDR1 is SGHRS, CDR2 YFSETQ. The CDR3 loop spans 13 amino acids. CDR3 coding DNA: TGCGCCAGCAGCAGACAGGAACGGGGCGAGCAGTACTTC. As protein: CASSRQERGEQYF.

The J gene is TRBJ2-2, the V gene TRBV6-1; 12 nucleotides align to TRBD2. Trimming cost V 4 bases and J 6 bases; bases outside gene matches: 12. Germline CDR1 reads MNHNS; CDR2 reads SASEGT. There are 18 residues in the CDR3. The CDR3, as DNA: TGTGCCAGCAGTGGGCTAGTTCGACTAGCGGGAGATTCCGGGGAGCTGTTTTTT. It translates to CASSGLVRLAGDSGELFF.

This sequence joins TRBV9 and TRBJ2-7; perhaps TRBD1 as D (5 bases). Germline loops: CDR1 SGDLS, CDR2 YYNGEE. The CDR3 has 15 amino acids. Trimming took off 4 bases at V and 3 bases at J, with 17 bases between the two ends. Written as DNA, the CDR3 is TGTGCCAGCAGCCCCCTCAGGGCAGGGAACTACGAGCAGTACTTC. Amino acid sequence: CASSPLRAGNYEQYF.

The chain couples TRBV25-1 to TRBJ2-3; 9 positions match TRBD2. Germline V lookup: CDR1 MGHDK, CDR2 SYGVNS. The V gene end was trimmed by 8 bases and the J gene end by 1 base; junction bases not matched to a gene: 1. The CDR3 totals 13 residues. CDR3 amino acids: CASRLAGTDTQYF. CDR3 nucleotide sequence: TGTGCCAGCCGACTAGCGGGCACAGATACGCAGTATTTT.

This clonotype was seen a few times. The V call is TRBV29-1, the J call TRBJ2-2; D is possibly TRBD2 (6 bases). Germline loops: CDR1 SQVTM, CDR2 ANQGSEA. This CDR3 is 15 amino acids long. V was shortened by 0 bases and J by 2 bases, with 10 bases between the two germline ends. The CDR3 DNA is TGCAGCGTTGAAGAGGGGACTGTAAACACCGGGGAGCTGTTTTTT. Protein sequence: CSVEEGTVNTGELFF.